This T cell receptor beta chain comes out of a study of PD-1 blockade in mismatch repair-deficient tumors. With regard to this clone: Its target is not known.

The repertoire was sequenced with immunoSEQ multiplex PCR; TCRdb's copy has only in-frame clones and lacks some. The table shows 90,000 to 120,000 clones, with under 90% occurring only once. Mismatch repair deficiency was confirmed in all patients, by PCR or immunohistochemistry. The CDR3 consists of 14 residues. The V and J ends lost 4 bases and 4 bases respectively, with 13 bases between them. CDR1 is LNHDA and CDR2 is SQIVND in the germline V gene (reference sequence). Study results and caveats: Tumor-resident clones, often absent from pretreatment blood, expanded after pembrolizumab and then contracted.

Sequences were derived from peripheral blood, sampled about 33 weeks after starting pembrolizumab. The V gene is TRBV19, the J gene TRBJ1-2; D is unclear. This receptor was obtained from an adult with mismatch repair-deficient cancer. The CDR3 spells CASSNNYGGYGYTF. The DNA of the CDR3 is TGTGCCAGTAGTAACAACTACGGAGGCTATGGCTACACCTTC.